Here is one TCR beta chain with its context. Its antigen specificity is not known. There are no base qualities to consult, and no much larger clone falls within one base. Using the immunoSEQ assay, the TCR beta locus was amplified and sequenced, producing bulk TCR Vbeta CDR3 data. Per the source publication's procedure: Non-productive CDR3s, sequences shorter than 7 amino acids, and those not starting with C or ending with F/W were excluded. Analysis was restricted to specimens with at least 1000 reads, and clonotypes were defined at the amino acid level. To compute clonality, Pielou's evenness was subtracted from 1. Library sizes were equalized by abundance-weighted random subsampling with replacement, which was repeated 100 times so that 95% confidence intervals could be reported. The Morisita overlap index was used to quantify repertoire overlap, and for each specimen the top 40 clones were checked for overlap with the irAE. TCRdb stores this immuneACCESS table with in-frame sequences only. Part of the clones is absent; in the studies checked, under half of the shortfall reflects unresolved V genes, and no reason is known for the rest. From that table come the V and J calls and clone size; the DNA was used to work out D and trimming. In this sample the table shows more than 10,000 clones, 85% to 95% of which occur a single time. The ten largest clones capture around 1.5% of the sample.

The treatment or condition label, as the study defines it: nivolumab (PD-1 blockade) given before sampling. The DNeasy Blood and Tissue Kit was used to extract DNA from formalin-fixed paraffin-embedded specimens. This entry comes from a study of T cells in tumors and immune-related adverse events (dated by TCRdb to 2020 to 2022). The TCR was taken from a female donor with metastatic renal cell carcinoma. Source: lymph node tissue, taken from a patient treated with anti-PD-1 therapy.

The CDR3 region: CASSQDSVRGWDSPLHF. The DNA sequence follows: TGCGCCAGCAGCCAAGATTCGGTAAGGGGGTGGGATTCACCCCTCCACTTT. The chain uses TRBV4-1 and TRBJ1-6; TRBD1 could be the D gene, as 6 bases match. Taken from the germline V gene, the CDR1 and CDR2 loops are MGHRA and YSYEKL. A distance of 17 bases separates the germline ends of V and J, which lose 0 bases and 8 bases respectively. Taken from cysteine to phenylalanine, the CDR3 has 17 residues. This entry keeps only the CDR3 DNA: 51 bases, framed from base 1.